This is a list of T cell receptor beta chains from one sample in a study of technical replicates of blood from four donors. Method: immunoSEQ multiplex PCR; TCRdb's copy keeps in-frame clones and lacks some. Of 80,000 to 100,000 clones listed, 95% to 96% are singletons. Source material: T cells isolated from PBMCs. The source of these receptors is a human donor in good health. Both conserved end residues are part of each CDR3. The order of the fields is CDR3 protein, CDR3 DNA, clone size, D gene, J gene, V gene, CDR3 length. A D gene is named only where the DNA matches it firmly. Size values are once, few and many counts, or a class for expanded clones, and some rows have none.

CASSPPEGFSYEQYF | TGTGCCAGCAGCCCCCCCGAGGGTTTCAGCTACGAGCAGTACTTC | - | - | TRBJ2-7 | TRBV11-3 | 15
CASSVEDSSYEQYF | TGTGCCAGCAGCGTAGAGGACAGCTCCTACGAGCAGTACTTC | - | - | TRBJ2-7 | TRBV9 | 14
CASFRAAKNIQYF | TGTGCCAGCTTCAGGGCAGCCAAAAACATTCAGTACTTC | - | - | TRBJ2-4 | TRBV19 | 13
CASSIGTQGIRGYTF | TGTGCCAGCAGCATCGGGACTCAGGGAATTAGGGGCTACACCTTC | - | - | TRBJ1-2 | TRBV7-2 | 15
CASSLGQGAAAGNTIYF | TGTGCCAGCAGCTTAGGACAGGGGGCCGCCGCGGGAAACACCATATATTTT | - | TRBD1 | TRBJ1-3 | TRBV7-9 | 17
CASSLGVLTGVGDTQYF | TGTGCCAGCAGCTTAGGGGTGTTGACGGGAGTCGGGGATACGCAGTATTTT | - | - | TRBJ2-3 | TRBV11-3 | 17
CASDDRGKQPQHF | TGTGCCAGCGATGACAGGGGAAAACAGCCCCAGCATTTT | - | TRBD1 | TRBJ1-5 | TRBV6-1 | 13
CASSVPRQGKVDTIYF | TGTGCCAGCAGCGTACCCCGACAGGGGAAGGTAGACACCATATATTTT | - | TRBD1 | TRBJ1-3 | TRBV9 | 16
CASTSKPSHPTDTQYF | TGTGCCAGCACCTCCAAGCCTAGCCACCCCACAGATACGCAGTATTTT | few | - | TRBJ2-3 | TRBV28 | 16
CASSFPSGSSGANVLTF | TGTGCCAGCAGCTTCCCTAGCGGGAGCTCTGGGGCCAACGTCCTGACTTTC | - | TRBD2 | TRBJ2-6 | TRBV7-9 | 17
CAWTPKDLAGGTLQETQYF | TGTGCCTGGACTCCTAAGGACCTAGCGGGAGGAACACTCCAAGAGACCCAGTACTTC | once | TRBD2 | TRBJ2-5 | TRBV30 | 19
CASSDRLAGGYEQYF | TGTGCCAGCAGCGACCGACTAGCGGGAGGGTACGAGCAGTACTTC | - | TRBD2 | TRBJ2-7 | TRBV7-8 | 15
CASSEGTGPQETQYF | TGTGCCAGCAGTGAAGGGACAGGGCCCCAAGAGACCCAGTACTTC | - | TRBD1 | TRBJ2-5 | TRBV6-1 | 15
CASSESTGLEQFF | TGTGCCAGCAGTGAATCGACAGGACTTGAGCAGTTCTTC | - | - | TRBJ2-1 | TRBV25-1 | 13
CASSPGGGRALSTDTQYF | TGTGCCAGCAGCCCAGGTGGCGGGAGGGCCCTCAGCACAGATACGCAGTATTTT | - | TRBD2 | TRBJ2-3 | TRBV7-9 | 18
CASSLVLAGGPYEQYF | TGCGCCAGCAGCTTGGTACTAGCGGGAGGCCCCTACGAGCAGTACTTC | - | TRBD2 | TRBJ2-7 | TRBV5-1 | 16
CASSLLAGGSDTQYF | TGTGCCAGCAGTTTACTAGCGGGGGGGTCGGATACGCAGTATTTT | - | TRBD2 | TRBJ2-3 | TRBV9 | 15
CASSQPRAGGLVSYEQYF | TGTGCCAGCAGCCAACCTCGTGCGGGAGGGCTAGTGTCCTACGAGCAGTACTTC | - | TRBD2 | TRBJ2-7 | TRBV4-2 | 18
CASSFTGTGLTEAFF | TGTGCCAGCAGCTTCACAGGGACAGGGCTCACTGAAGCTTTCTTT | - | TRBD1 | TRBJ1-1 | TRBV7-3 | 15
CASSPYRDSSYNEQFF | TGTGCCAGCAGTCCGTACCGGGACAGCTCCTACAATGAGCAGTTCTTC | - | TRBD1 | TRBJ2-1 | TRBV25-1 | 16
CASKGTSGYNEQFF | TGTGCCAGCAAAGGGACTAGCGGCTACAATGAGCAGTTCTTC | - | TRBD2 | TRBJ2-1 | TRBV2 | 14
CASSLVAGIQGLEYF | TGTGCCAGCAGTTTAGTCGCCGGCATTCAGGGGCTAGAGTACTTC | - | - | TRBJ2-5 | TRBV28 | 15
CASSLIHRELGEEQFF | TGTGCCAGCAGTTTAATTCATAGGGAGTTGGGTGAGGAGCAGTTCTTC | - | - | TRBJ2-1 | TRBV27 | 16
CASSSGTGVRETQYF | TGTGCCAGTAGTAGCGGGACAGGGGTCCGAGAGACCCAGTACTTC | once | TRBD1 | TRBJ2-5 | TRBV19 | 15
CASSRVQGENEKLFF | TGTGCCAGCAGCAGGGTACAGGGGGAGAATGAAAAACTGTTTTTT | - | TRBD1 | TRBJ1-4 | TRBV9 | 15
CASSTGTSGRAGYEQYF | TGTGCCAGCAGCACCGGGACTAGCGGGAGGGCCGGCTACGAGCAGTACTTC | - | TRBD2 | TRBJ2-7 | TRBV5-6 | 17
CASSEAGAWNEQFF | TGTGCCAGCAGCGAAGCGGGAGCCTGGAATGAGCAGTTCTTC | - | TRBD2 | TRBJ2-1 | TRBV7-3 | 14
CAISDSGTRAYEQFF | TGTGCCATCAGTGATTCTGGGACTAGGGCGTATGAGCAGTTCTTC | - | TRBD2 | TRBJ2-1 | TRBV10-3 | 15
CASTTDRGTPYEQYF | TGTGCCAGCACCACGGACAGGGGAACTCCCTACGAGCAGTACTTC | - | TRBD1 | TRBJ2-7 | TRBV7-8 | 15
CASVRSGGELFF | TGTGCTAGTGTTAGGAGCGGCGGGGAGCTGTTTTTT | - | - | TRBJ2-2 | TRBV12-5 | 12
CASSLTGIYGYTF | TGTGCCAGCAGTTTGACAGGGATCTATGGCTACACCTTC | - | TRBD1 | TRBJ1-2 | TRBV27 | 13
CAWSVNRGNEQFF | TGTGCCTGGAGTGTAAACAGGGGGAATGAGCAGTTCTTC | - | TRBD1 | TRBJ2-1 | TRBV30 | 13